This entry lists 7 T cell receptor beta chains sequenced from one sample in a study of T-cell memory formation after mild COVID-19. MiXCR, applied by TCRdb to the 5' RACE reads, yields one record per CDR3 protein. Among roughly 410,000 distinct CDR3 sequences listed, about 24% were seen once. Sequencing was performed on PBMCs or a T cell subset sorted from them (not recorded which). Receptors were obtained from an adult woman who had mild COVID-19 (a few samples of this study predate the infection). Cell type and time point are not known.

V gene TRBV18 combines with J gene TRBJ2-5, with TRBD1 as a possible D gene (6 bases). CDR3 size: 17 residues. Germline V gene data show CDR1 as KGHSH and CDR2 as LQKENI. V was cut by 0 bases and J by 4 bases, with 18 bases left in between. CDR3 coding DNA: TGTGCCAGCTCACCACCTTTCTCCGGGACATCCCTAGAGACCCAGTACTTC. Its translation: CASSPPFSGTSLETQYF.

The chain joins TRBV27 to TRBJ1-1; no reliable D call. Between the trimmed V and J ends, which lost 0 bases and 9 bases, there was a span of 11 bases. The CDR3 loop spans 13 amino acids. The germline V gene has CDR1 MNHEY and CDR2 SMNVEV (reference sequence). The CDR3 nucleotides read TGTGCCAGCAGTTTATCCTTAGGAGGGCAAGCTTTCTTT. Translation: CASSLSLGGQAFF.

CDR3 protein: CASSPEDRGRYEQYF. The CDR3, as DNA: TGTGCCAGCTCACCAGAGGACAGGGGGCGTTACGAGCAGTACTTC. The chain has TRBV18 and TRBJ2-7; 11 bases fit TRBD1. J gave up 4 bases and V 2 bases, and 4 bases lay outside the gene matches. Germline V gene sequence: CDR1 KGHSH, CDR2 LQKENI. This CDR3 region has 15 residues.

In its sample, this clonotype was seen a few times. J is TRBJ2-3 and V is TRBV29-1; a weak D match, TRBD2 (6 bases). From germline, CDR1 is SQVTM and CDR2 ANQGSEA. This CDR3 spans 13 amino acids. The V and J ends lost 2 bases and 8 bases respectively, with 14 bases between them. The CDR3 nucleotides are TGCAGCGTTGAATGGAGGGTCGGGGGTACGCAGTATTTT. Protein: CSVEWRVGGTQYF.

This clonotype has just a few counts. J is TRBJ2-2 and V is TRBV27, with 7 bases that match TRBD1. The germline CDR1 and CDR2 sequences are MNHEY and SMNVEV (reference sequence). The CDR3 runs 14 residues. V shed 6 bases and J 4 bases; nucleotides not matched to a gene: 5. Here the CDR3 DNA reads TGTGCCAGCAGAGACAGGGCGGTCACCGGGGAGCTGTTTTTT. Protein: CASRDRAVTGELFF.

The chain recombines TRBV4-3 with TRBJ2-2; D gene uncertain. From germline, CDR1 is LGHNA and CDR2 YSLEER. The CDR3 covers 13 residues. Trimming removed 0 bases from V and 8 bases from J, with 7 bases in between. DNA for the CDR3: TGCGCCAGCAGCCAAGATCAAGTGGGGGAGCTGTTTTTT. As protein: CASSQDQVGELFF.

The chain is built from TRBV7-9 and TRBJ1-6; 7 bases fit TRBD1. This CDR3 region has 16 residues. The germline V gene has CDR1 SEHNR and CDR2 FQNEAQ (reference sequence). Unmatched junction bases numbered 4, after V lost 3 bases and J lost 2 bases. As DNA, the CDR3 is TGTGCCAGCAGCTTTCTGCAGGGGGCCTATAATTCACCCCTCCACTTT. This encodes CASSFLQGAYNSPLHF.